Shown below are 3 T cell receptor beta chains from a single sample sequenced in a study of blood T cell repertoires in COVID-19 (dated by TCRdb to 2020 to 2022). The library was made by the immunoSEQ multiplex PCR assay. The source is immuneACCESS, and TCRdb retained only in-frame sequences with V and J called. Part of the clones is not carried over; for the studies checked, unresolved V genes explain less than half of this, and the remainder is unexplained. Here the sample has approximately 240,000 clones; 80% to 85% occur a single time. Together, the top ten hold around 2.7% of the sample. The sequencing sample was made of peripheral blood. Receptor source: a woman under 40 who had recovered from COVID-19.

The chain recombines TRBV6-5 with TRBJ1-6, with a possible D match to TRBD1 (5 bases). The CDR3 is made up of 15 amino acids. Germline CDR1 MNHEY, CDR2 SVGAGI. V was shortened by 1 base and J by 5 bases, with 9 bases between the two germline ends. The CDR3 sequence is CASSYWGGHNSPLHF. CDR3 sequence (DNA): TGTGCCAGCAGTTACTGGGGCGGCCATAATTCACCCCTCCACTTT.

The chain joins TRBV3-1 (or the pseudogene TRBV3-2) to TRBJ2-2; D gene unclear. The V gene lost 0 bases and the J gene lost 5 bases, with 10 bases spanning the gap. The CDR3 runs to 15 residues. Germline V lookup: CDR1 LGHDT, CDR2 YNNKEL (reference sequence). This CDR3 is CASSQESSFTGELFF. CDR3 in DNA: TGTGCCAGCAGCCAAGAATCTAGTTTTACCGGGGAGCTGTTTTTT.

The CDR3 sequence is CASSMIPRGAGELFF. The CDR3 region has the DNA TGTGCCAGTAGTATGATCCCCAGGGGGGCCGGGGAGCTGTTTTTT. This chain links TRBV19 with TRBJ2-2; TRBD1 might be the D (7 bases). Trimming cost V 3 bases and J 6 bases, with 14 bases left between them. Germline V lookup: CDR1 LNHDA, CDR2 SQIVND (reference sequence). The CDR3 totals 15 residues.